The 27 T cell receptor beta chains in this list originate from one sample, sequenced in a study of metastatic and nonmetastatic thyroid tumors. TCRdb re-called the PCR reads via MiXCR. The sample contains some 20,000 clones, 15% to 19% of which appear only once. All patients were untreated before thyroid surgery. The sequenced sample consisted of blood. The receptors were gathered from a female donor with papillary thyroid cancer or a benign thyroid nodule (not recorded which). Some clones in this sample may be carry-over from other donors' samples.

This clone was recorded at least ten times. The chain carries TRBV5-1 and TRBJ2-1; 9 nucleotides match TRBD1. The V gene end was trimmed by 0 bases and the J gene end by 2 bases; junction bases not matched to a gene: 3. Germline CDR1 reads SGHRS; CDR2 reads YFSETQ. The CDR3 is 16 amino acids. CDR3 sequence: CASSLEGTGPYNEQFF. In DNA form, the CDR3 reads TGCGCCAGCAGCTTGGAAGGGACAGGGCCCTACAATGAGCAGTTCTTC. Combining the CDR3 with reference TRBV5-1 and TRBJ2-1 gives the whole variable domain KAGVTQTPRYLIKTRGQQVTLSCSPISGHRSVSWYQQTPGQGLQFLFEYFSETQRNKGNFPGRFSGRQFSNSRSEMNVSTLELGDSALYLCASSLEGTGPYNEQFFGPGTRLTVL.

This clone was counted ten times or more. The rearrangement joins TRBV28 to TRBJ1-3; a weak D match, TRBD1 (5 bases). CDR1 is MDHEN and CDR2 is SYDVKM in the germline V gene. The CDR3 runs to 16 residues. V shed 7 bases and J shed 4 bases, with 20 bases lying between them. CDR3 coding DNA: TGTGCCAGCACCTCAGGGCGGGGTTCGGGAGGAAACACCATATATTTT. It codes for CASTSGRGSGGNTIYF.

This clone has ten or more counts. The chain has TRBV25-1 and TRBJ2-7; 9 nucleotides align to TRBD2. Germline CDR1 and CDR2: MGHDK and SYGVNS. The CDR3 covers 13 residues. V lost 6 bases, J lost 3 bases, and 3 bases stayed unmatched. CDR3 nucleotides: TGTGCCAGCAGGCCTAGCGGGATCTACGAGCAGTACTTC. Translation gives CASRPSGIYEQYF.

This clone was seen only once. The rearrangement joins TRBV2 to TRBJ2-2; D possibly matches TRBD1 or TRBD2 (6 bases each). Germline CDR1 and CDR2: SNHLY and FYNNEI. CDR3 length equals 17 residues. V gave up 2 bases and J gave up 5 bases, with 18 bases separating them. CDR3 protein: CASSEWGAGILTGELFF. CDR3 nucleotides: TGTGCCAGCAGTGAATGGGGGGCAGGGATTTTGACCGGGGAGCTGTTTTTT.

There are a few counts of this clone. One end of the junction is discordant with germline, which a read error may explain. The chain employs TRBV10-3 and TRBJ2-7; 7 positions agree with TRBD1. Germline CDR1 is ENHRY and CDR2 is SYGVKD. CDR3 length: 14 residues. CDR3 sequence reads: CSISAGGDSHEQYF. As DNA, the CDR3 is TGTTCCATCAGTGCAGGTGGGGACAGCCACGAGCAGTACTTC.

This clone was observed many times. This chain uses TRBV19 with TRBJ2-5; D possibly corresponds to TRBD1 (5 bases). Germline CDR1 and CDR2: LNHDA and SQIVND (reference sequence). Trimming removed 6 bases from V and 2 bases from J, with 10 bases in between. CDR3 size: 13 residues. This CDR3 is CASRRQIQETQYF. The DNA of the CDR3 is TGTGCCAGTAGAAGACAGATACAAGAGACCCAGTACTTC.

V and J are TRBV11-1 and TRBJ2-3, with 10 nucleotides matching TRBD1. The V gene's germline CDR1 is SGHAT and CDR2 FQDESV (reference sequence). The CDR3 has 18 amino acids. V lost 3 bases to trimming and J lost 0 bases; unmatched junction nucleotides: 9. The DNA of the CDR3 is TGTGCCAGCAGCTTTCGCCGGGACAGGGGCCCTAGCACAGATACGCAGTATTTT. It encodes CASSFRRDRGPSTDTQYF.

This clone was seen many times. V and J are TRBV2 and TRBJ1-1; no clear D. Germline V gene lookup returns CDR1 SNHLY and CDR2 FYNNEI. This CDR3 has 13 residues. V lost 6 bases and J lost 6, with 14 bases in between. CDR3 amino acids: CASRQRWGAEAFF. CDR3 DNA sequence: TGTGCCAGCAGGCAACGATGGGGAGCTGAAGCTTTCTTT.

This clone occurred a few times. Its ends do not fully match the called genes, so a read error is possible. V is TRBV27 and J is TRBJ2-7; a possible D gene is TRBD2 (5 bases). Germline V gene lookup returns CDR1 MNHEY and CDR2 SMNVEV (reference sequence). This CDR3 contains 14 residues. In DNA form, the CDR3 reads TGTGCCAGCAGTCCTATCGGGCAAGACTACAAGCAGTACTTC. Translated, it gives CASSPIGQDYKQYF.

This clone was observed many times. The gene calls are TRBV12-3 or TRBV12-4 and TRBJ2-4, with TRBD2 matching over 13 bases. The CDR3 spans 20 residues. V trimming: 3 bases; J trimming: 3 bases; junction bases outside the gene matches: 14. The CDR3 reads CASSLSRGLAGEGGKNIQYF. CDR3 in DNA: TGTGCCAGCAGTTTGAGTCGCGGACTAGCGGGGGAAGGGGGCAAAAACATTCAGTACTTC.

By sample fraction, this clone is medium-sized. The gene calls are TRBV27 and TRBJ2-7; weak D call: TRBD2 (5 bases). Germline V gene lookup returns CDR1 MNHEY and CDR2 SMNVEV (reference sequence). V was clipped by 4 bases and J by 5 bases, with 12 bases between them. CDR3 size: 13 residues. The CDR3 coding sequence is TGTGCCAGCAGTTGGACTGTTAGGAACGAGCAGTACTTC. Translating gives CASSWTVRNEQYF.

This clone was seen a handful of times. Here the CDR3 DNA reads TGTGCCAGCAGTGAGCTGTTCGAGGCCGGGGAGCTGTTTTTT. This gives the protein CASSELFEAGELFF. V gene TRBV6-1 combines with J gene TRBJ2-2; D gene uncertain. The length of the CDR3 is 14 residues. Germline lookup yields CDR1 MNHNS and CDR2 SASEGT. Trimming stripped 3 bases from V and 6 bases from J, with 11 bases between.

This clone was recorded a few times. The chain joins TRBV28 to TRBJ2-3; D is uncertain. V was trimmed by 9 bases and J by 2 bases, leaving 15 bases between them. The CDR3 is 14 amino acids. CDR1 is MDHEN and CDR2 is SYDVKM in the germline V gene. The CDR3 bases are TGTGCCAGTTCCGGCAGGAGCCCCACAGATACGCAGTATTTT. This translates into CASSGRSPTDTQYF.

This clone occurred a few times. This may arise from a read error, as a much more abundant clone is one base away. This rearrangement joins TRBV10-3 to TRBJ2-5; D perhaps matches TRBD2 (6 bases). The CDR3 is 14 residues long. Per the germline V gene, CDR1 is ENHRY and CDR2 is SYGVKD. The V end was cut by 5 bases, the J end by 3 bases, with 13 bases between. The CDR3 DNA reads as TGTGCCATCAGTAGAGAGGGAGGAGAAGAGACCCAGTACTTC. Its translation: CAISREGGEETQYF.

This clone is medium-sized in the sample. The V and J genes are TRBV28 and TRBJ2-3; D not resolved. CDR1 MDHEN and CDR2 SYDVKM come from the germline V gene. V shed 11 bases and J shed 0 bases, with 12 bases lying between them. The CDR3 is made up of 13 amino acids. The CDR3 DNA follows: TGTGCCTCCTTCTCGGGTAGCACAGATACGCAGTATTTT. This codes for CASFSGSTDTQYF.

This clone was counted at least ten times. V gene TRBV7-8 combines with J gene TRBJ1-1; D remains ambiguous. Germline-derived CDR1 and CDR2 are SGHVS and FQNEAQ. With 5 bases removed from V and 1 base from J, the gap between germline ends came to 14 bases. The CDR3 contains 15 residues. For the CDR3, the DNA is TGTGCCAGCAGCCCGTTCGAGCATTGGAACACTGAAGCTTTCTTT. It specifies CASSPFEHWNTEAFF.

This clone was recorded at least ten times. The chain joins TRBV5-4 to TRBJ2-6, with D possibly TRBD1 on 5 matching bases. V lost 4 bases and J 1 base, leaving 15 bases between the germline ends. The CDR3 is 17 amino acids. Germline V gene lookup returns CDR1 SGHNT and CDR2 YYREEE (reference sequence). CDR3 sequence (DNA): TGTGCCAGCAGCGGGGCCAGGGTGGAATCTGGGGCCAACGTCCTGACTTTC. It translates to CASSGARVESGANVLTF.

The J gene is TRBJ2-7, the V gene TRBV5-5; no clear D. The CDR3 runs 15 residues. CDR1 is SGHKS and CDR2 is YYEKEE in the germline V gene (reference sequence). V was pared by 0 bases and J by 5 bases, with 15 bases between. CDR3 sequence reads: CASSLATWGSDEQYF. The CDR3 coding sequence is TGTGCCAGCAGCTTGGCCACGTGGGGAAGCGACGAGCAGTACTTC. Based on the CDR3 plus reference TRBV5-5 and TRBJ2-7, the full variable domain is DAGVTQSPTHLIKTRGQQVTLRCSPISGHKSVSWYQQVLGQGPQFIFQYYEKEERGRGNFPDRFSARQFPNYSSELNVNALLLGDSALYLCASSLATWGSDEQYFGPGTRLTVT.

This clone is medium-sized (0.01 to 0.1%) in the sample. This sequence joins TRBV15 and TRBJ2-7, with TRBD1 matching 7 bases. The ends lost 0 bases at V and 2 bases at J; junction bases unmatched: 4. Germline lookup yields CDR1 LNHNV and CDR2 YYDKDF (reference sequence). The CDR3 has 15 residues. The CDR3 DNA reads as TGTGCCACCAGCAGAGAACCGGGACAGACCTACGAGCAGTACTTC. Amino acids: CATSREPGQTYEQYF. The full variable domain, its missing parts supplied by reference TRBV15 and TRBJ2-7, is DAMVIQNPRYQVTQFGKPVTLSCSQTLNHNVMYWYQQKSSQAPKLLFHYYDKDFNNEADTPDNFQSRRPNTSFCFLDIRSPGLGDTAMYLCATSREPGQTYEQYFGPGTRLTVT.

Only a few counts were recorded for this clone. The CDR3 carries no conserved terminal phenylalanine or tryptophan, so it likely arises from a read error. J is TRBJ1-5 and V is TRBV28; D gene unclear. This CDR3 comprises 15 residues. The germline gives CDR1 MDHEN, CDR2 SYDVKM. V lost 3 bases to trimming and J lost 4 bases, with 13 bases between them. CDR3 DNA: TGTGCCAGCAGTTTGCTCGACTGGAGAAATCAGCCCCAGCATCTT. It codes for CASSLLDWRNQPQHL.

CDR3 in amino acids: CASSLGVKMNTGELFF. DNA of the CDR3: TGTGCCAGCAGCTTAGGCGTCAAGATGAACACCGGGGAGCTGTTTTTT. The chain carries TRBV11-1 and TRBJ2-2, with D unresolved. The CDR3 totals 16 residues. Trimming cost V 1 base and J 1 base, with 10 bases left between them. Per germline, CDR1 SGHAT and CDR2 FQDESV (reference sequence).

This clone was counted ten times or more. The rearrangement joins TRBV28 to TRBJ1-1; unclear D gene. Trimming took 8 bases from V and 1 from J, leaving 8 bases between them. The CDR3 spans 12 residues. CDR1 MDHEN and CDR2 SYDVKM come from the germline V gene. CDR3: CASRKTNTEAFF. CDR3 bases: TGTGCCAGCCGAAAGACGAACACTGAAGCTTTCTTT.

V and J are TRBV18 and TRBJ2-1; 7 nucleotides agree with TRBD1. This CDR3 region has 14 residues. Per the germline V gene, CDR1 is KGHSH and CDR2 is LQKENI. The V gene end was trimmed by 5 bases and the J gene end by 4 bases; junction bases not matched to a gene: 5. The CDR3 region is CASSADRSYNEQFF. CDR3 in DNA: TGTGCCAGCTCAGCGGACAGGTCGTACAATGAGCAGTTCTTC.

This clone has a count of ten or more. The V and J genes are TRBV5-4 and TRBJ1-1; TRBD1 agrees at 8 bases. The V and J ends lost 3 bases and 0 bases, in that order; junction bases with no gene match: 13. CDR3 size: 18 residues. Per germline, CDR1 SGHNT and CDR2 YYREEE (reference sequence). The CDR3 is CASSSHQGASGMNTEAFF. The CDR3 nucleotides are TGTGCCAGCAGCTCACATCAGGGGGCGAGCGGGATGAACACTGAAGCTTTCTTT.

This clone was found many times. The genes are TRBV15 and TRBJ2-5; possible D gene TRBD2, 6 bases. V was pared by 1 base and J by 5 bases, with 14 bases between. Germline V gives CDR1 LNHNV, CDR2 YYDKDF (reference sequence). CDR3 length: 15 amino acids. The DNA for the CDR3 is TGTGCCACCAGCAGAGTGGGGGGTTTAGGGGAGACCCAGTACTTC. Translation: CATSRVGGLGETQYF. Full variable domain (remainder filled in from reference TRBV15 and TRBJ2-5): DAMVIQNPRYQVTQFGKPVTLSCSQTLNHNVMYWYQQKSSQAPKLLFHYYDKDFNNEADTPDNFQSRRPNTSFCFLDIRSPGLGDTAMYLCATSRVGGLGETQYFGPGTRLLVL.

This clone was counted at least ten times. The J gene is TRBJ1-1, the V gene TRBV6-5, with unresolved D. Trimming stripped 2 bases from V and 6 bases from J, with 7 bases between. CDR1 and CDR2 from the germline V gene are MNHEY and SVGAGI. CDR3 length equals 12 residues. This chain's CDR3 is CASSYRQAEAFF. The CDR3 coding sequence is TGTGCCAGCAGTTACCGGCAGGCTGAAGCTTTCTTT.

The genes are TRBV28 and TRBJ1-5, with 9 bases matching TRBD1. This CDR3 region has 17 residues. V lost 4 bases, J lost 0 bases, and 7 bases stayed unmatched. Germline V gene lookup returns CDR1 MDHEN and CDR2 SYDVKM. The CDR3 sequence is CASSSPGQGYSNQPQHF. CDR3 DNA sequence: TGTGCCAGCAGTTCCCCGGGACAGGGTTATAGCAATCAGCCCCAGCATTTT.